The clone carrying this T cell receptor beta chain was observed a few times. The sample belongs to a study of blood T cell repertoires in COVID-19. CDR3 length: 15 amino acids. Looked up from germline, CDR1 is LGHDT and CDR2 is YNNKEL (reference sequence). After removal of 5 bases from V and 4 bases from J, the junction contained 7 bases not matched to a gene. TCRdb keeps only in-frame clones here, not all; method: immunoSEQ multiplex PCR. The sample lists fewer than 250,000 clones, about 85% occurring once. Sequencing used peripheral blood. The chain couples TRBV3-1 (or the pseudogene TRBV3-2) to TRBJ1-4; TRBD1 matches at 7 bases. The TCR comes from a man in his 70s with acute or convalescent COVID-19. The CDR3 sequence: CASSSRTGNNEKLFF. The CDR3 DNA reads as TGTGCCAGCAGCTCGAGGACAGGCAATAATGAAAAACTGTTTTTT.